These 23 T cell receptor beta chains were all obtained from the same sample, sequenced in a study of OX40 agonist ivuxolimab in advanced cancers. Produced via immunoSEQ multiplex PCR; TCRdb's table is partial and in-frame only. This sample has about 76,000 clones, with 85% to 90% found just once. This specimen consisted of CD4+ or CD8+ T cells sorted from blood, obtained in a trial of the OX40 agonist ivuxolimab. The receptors stem from an adult with an advanced solid tumor such as melanoma, head and neck, liver or kidney cancer.

This rearrangement joins TRBV10-3 to TRBJ2-1, with D possibly TRBD1 on 5 matching bases. The length of the CDR3 is 16 residues. Per the germline V gene, CDR1 is ENHRY and CDR2 is SYGVKD. V was clipped by 3 bases and J by 7 bases, with 19 bases between them. CDR3 amino acids: CAISDQPGPDMNEQFF. The CDR3 coding sequence is TGTGCCATCAGTGATCAACCGGGCCCGGACATGAATGAGCAGTTCTTC.

The V gene is TRBV11-1, the J gene TRBJ2-1; 8 bases agree with TRBD2. Unmatched junction bases numbered 6, after V lost 5 bases and J lost 3 bases. The CDR3 runs 15 residues. CDR1 SGHAT and CDR2 FQDESV come from the germline V gene (reference sequence). The CDR3 region is CASSLSGTYYNEQFF. The CDR3 bases are TGTGCCAGCAGCCTTAGCGGGACCTACTACAATGAGCAGTTCTTC. Full variable domain (missing parts from reference TRBV11-1 and TRBJ2-1): EAEVAQSPRYKITEKSQAVAFWCDPISGHATLYWYRQILGQGPELLVQFQDESVVDDSQLPKDRFSAERLKGVDSTLKIQPAELGDSAMYLCASSLSGTYYNEQFFGPGTRLTVL.

This chain links TRBV4-2 with TRBJ2-3; 7 nucleotides line up with TRBD2. V lost 3 bases to trimming and J lost 3 bases; unmatched junction nucleotides: 6. CDR1 LGHNA and CDR2 YNFKEQ come from the germline V gene. The CDR3 is 15 amino acids. The CDR3 loop reads CASSHGQRGTDTQYF. Written as DNA, the CDR3 is TGTGCCAGCAGCCACGGCCAGCGGGGAACAGATACGCAGTATTTT.

This sequence joins TRBV2 and TRBJ2-5; 7 bases are shared with TRBD1. The V and J ends lost 8 bases and 2 bases, in that order; junction bases with no gene match: 8. The CDR3 contains 14 residues. Germline V gene lookup returns CDR1 SNHLY and CDR2 FYNNEI. Here the CDR3 reads CASGQYRGQETQYF. The CDR3, as DNA: TGTGCCAGCGGACAGTACAGGGGACAAGAGACCCAGTACTTC. Full variable domain (rest looked up from reference TRBV2 and TRBJ2-5): EPEVTQTPSHQVTQMGQEVILRCVPISNHLYFYWYRQILGQKVEFLVSFYNNEISEKSEIFDDQFSVERPDGSNFTLKIRSTKLEDSAMYFCASGQYRGQETQYFGPGTRLLVL.

The gene calls are TRBV7-3 and TRBJ2-1, with D perhaps given as TRBD1 or TRBD2 (5 bases each). Trimming removed 5 bases at V and 10 bases at J, with 15 bases between. The germline V gene has CDR1 SGHTA and CDR2 FQGTGA. The CDR3 extends over 13 amino acids. In DNA, the CDR3 is TGTGCCAGCAGCCCTCCAGGGAGCCCGGAGCAGTTCTTC. Translating gives CASSPPGSPEQFF.

The chain carries TRBV5-4 and TRBJ1-2; weak D call: TRBD1 (5 bases). Trimming stripped 0 bases from V and 4 bases from J, with 16 bases between. Looked up from germline, CDR1 is SGHNT and CDR2 is YYREEE (reference sequence). The CDR3 extends over 16 amino acids. CDR3 residues: CASSLGQSGIPYGYTF. The CDR3 region has the DNA TGTGCCAGCAGCTTGGGACAGTCGGGAATCCCCTATGGCTACACCTTC.

The chain's CDR3 is CASSYSTPGGYEQYV. CDR3 bases: TGTGCCAGCAGTTACTCGACCCCAGGGGGCTACGAGCAGTACGTC. The J gene is TRBJ2-7, the V gene TRBV6-6, with 7 bases that match TRBD1. The CDR3 contains 15 residues. The germline CDR1 and CDR2 sequences are MNHNY and SVGAGI (reference sequence). With V trimmed by 0 bases and J by 3 bases, 5 bases remained unmatched.

J is TRBJ2-1 and V is TRBV29-1, with D perhaps TRBD2 (7 bases). The CDR3 covers 15 residues. Trimming pared 5 bases from V and 5 bases from J, leaving 19 bases between. Germline V gives CDR1 SQVTM, CDR2 ANQGSEA. DNA of the CDR3: TGCAGCGTTCGGACTAGGAGGGGGGTTGACAATGAGCAGTTCTTC. Translating it yields CSVRTRRGVDNEQFF.

The CDR3 nucleotides read TGTGCCAGCAGTTCCTCAGCGGGAGGGGCCTACGAGCAGTACTTC. Amino acids: CASSSSAGGAYEQYF. The chain is built from TRBV28 and TRBJ2-7; 10 nucleotides line up with TRBD2. Unmatched junction bases numbered 5, after V lost 4 bases and J lost 2 bases. The CDR3 is 15 amino acids. CDR1 is MDHEN and CDR2 is SYDVKM in the germline V gene. The full variable domain, in which reference TRBV28 and TRBJ2-7 provide the parts outside the CDR3, is DVKVTQSSRYLVKRTGEKVFLECVQDMDHENMFWYRQDPGLGLRLIYFSYDVKMKEKGDIPEGYSVSREKKERFSLILESASTNQTSMYLCASSSSAGGAYEQYFGPGTRLTVT.

The chain couples TRBV14 to TRBJ2-1; TRBD2 is a possible D gene (5 bases). The CDR3 totals 13 residues. V lost 5 bases to trimming and J lost 8 bases, with 13 bases between them. Germline lookup yields CDR1 SGHDN and CDR2 FVKESK. The CDR3: CASSFRGRYEQFF. The DNA for the CDR3 is TGTGCCAGCAGCTTCCGGGGTCGGTATGAGCAGTTCTTC.

The sample holds one count of this clone. V is TRBV7-2 and J is TRBJ1-1, with D possibly being TRBD1 (6 bases). Trimming left V 0 bases short and J 6 bases short, with 8 bases between. The germline V gene has CDR1 SGHTA and CDR2 FQGNSA. CDR3 length: 13 amino acids. The CDR3 region has the DNA TGTGCCAGCAGCTTAGCGCGACAGGCTGAAGCTTTCTTT. It encodes CASSLARQAEAFF.

The chain has TRBV6-4 and TRBJ1-2; maybe TRBD1 (6 bases). The CDR3 is 12 residues long. V shed 8 bases and J shed 7 bases, with 14 bases lying between them. CDR1 and CDR2 (germline): MRHNA, SNTAGT. The CDR3 bases are TGTGCCAGCGGAACAGGGCAGGGTGGCTACACCTTC. It is translated as CASGTGQGGYTF.

The chain joins TRBV5-1 to TRBJ1-6; weak D call: TRBD1 (5 bases). V shed 5 bases and J shed 10 bases, with 16 bases lying between them. This CDR3 has 14 residues. Germline-derived CDR1 and CDR2 are SGHRS and YFSETQ. CDR3 protein: CASRELQGGSPLHF. The CDR3, as DNA: TGCGCCAGCAGAGAGTTGCAGGGCGGGTCACCCCTCCACTTT.

This clone has a single count. This chain links TRBV7-3 with TRBJ2-3; 7 nucleotides match TRBD2. The CDR3 sequence is 16 residues long. With 4 bases clipped from V and 1 base from J, the junction kept 8 bases outside the gene matches. Germline assignment: CDR1 SGHTA and CDR2 FQGTGA. This CDR3 reads CASSYRGAGGTDTQYF. The CDR3 DNA follows: TGTGCCAGCAGCTACCGCGGGGCGGGAGGCACAGATACGCAGTATTTT. Full variable domain (outside the CDR3, taken from reference TRBV7-3 and TRBJ2-3): GAGVSQTPSNKVTEKGKYVELRCDPISGHTALYWYRQSLGQGPEFLIYFQGTGAADDSGLPNDRFFAVRPEGSVSTLKIQRTERGDSAVYLCASSYRGAGGTDTQYFGPGTRLTVL.

The chain uses TRBV28 and TRBJ1-1, with D unresolved. CDR3 length: 14 residues. Germline CDR1 and CDR2: MDHEN and SYDVKM. V lost 3 bases, J lost 3 bases, and 11 bases lay in between. The CDR3 nucleotides are TGTGCCAGCAGTTTCGAGGAGCTGGACACTGAAGCTTTCTTT. Translation: CASSFEELDTEAFF.

V usage is TRBV19 and J usage is TRBJ2-7; 7 bases fit TRBD1. Per germline, CDR1 LNHDA and CDR2 SQIVND (reference sequence). This CDR3 contains 11 residues. CDR3 sequence (DNA): TGTGCTCCGACAGGGAATGACGAGCAGTACGTC. Translation gives CAPTGNDEQYV.

The chain combines TRBV4-2 with TRBJ2-2; 8 bases fit TRBD2. CDR3 length equals 16 residues. The germline V gene has CDR1 LGHNA and CDR2 YNFKEQ. J lost 0 bases, V lost 7 bases, and 7 bases had no gene match. CDR3 nucleotides: TGTGCCAGCAAACTAGCGGTCGATTCGAACACCGGGGAGCTGTTTTTT. Its protein is CASKLAVDSNTGELFF.

The chain has TRBV10-1 and TRBJ2-7; possible D gene TRBD2, 7 bases. Trimming shortened V by 1 base and J by 7 bases, and 14 bases separated the two germline ends. This CDR3 spans 14 amino acids. Germline V gene data show CDR1 as WNHNN and CDR2 as SYGVQD (reference sequence). Here the CDR3 reads CASSEWGGPREQYF. The CDR3, as DNA: TGCGCCAGCAGTGAGTGGGGGGGCCCAAGGGAGCAGTACTTC.

CDR3 bases: TGCGCCAGCAGCTTGGCCACACTTAATGAAAAACTGTTTTTT. This encodes CASSLATLNEKLFF. V usage is TRBV5-1 and J usage is TRBJ1-4; no clear D gene. The CDR3 has 14 residues. Germline CDR1 is SGHRS and CDR2 is YFSETQ. The V gene lost 0 bases and the J gene lost 4 bases, with 7 bases spanning the gap. Filled out from reference TRBV5-1 and TRBJ1-4, the complete variable domain reads KAGVTQTPRYLIKTRGQQVTLSCSPISGHRSVSWYQQTPGQGLQFLFEYFSETQRNKGNFPGRFSGRQFSNSRSEMNVSTLELGDSALYLCASSLATLNEKLFFGSGTQLSVL.

V and J are TRBV10-1 and TRBJ2-3; D not certain. V was shortened by 3 bases and J by 3 bases, with 7 bases between the two germline ends. CDR1 and CDR2 from the germline V gene are WNHNN and SYGVQD (reference sequence). CDR3 size: 13 residues. The CDR3 region has the DNA TGCGCCAGCAGTGATTTTGGGACAGATACGCAGTATTTT. This translates into CASSDFGTDTQYF.

V and J are TRBV9 and TRBJ2-5, with 7 bases that match TRBD2. There are 14 residues in the CDR3. V dropped 0 bases and J dropped 9; count of bases not matched to a gene: 8. Germline V gene sequence: CDR1 SGDLS, CDR2 YYNGEE. The CDR3 loop is CASSVESLGGAQYF. DNA for the CDR3: TGTGCCAGCAGCGTAGAATCCCTGGGAGGGGCCCAGTACTTC.

This rearrangement joins TRBV19 to TRBJ2-5, with 12 bases lining up with TRBD2. The V gene's germline CDR1 is LNHDA and CDR2 SQIVND (reference sequence). V lost 7 bases to trimming and J lost 4 bases; unmatched junction nucleotides: 4. CDR3 length: 14 amino acids. Written as DNA, the CDR3 is TGTGCCAGTACGACTAGCGGGAGACGAGAGACCCAGTACTTC. Translating it yields CASTTSGRRETQYF.

CDR3 region: CASSLTGNSYNEQFF. Written as DNA, the CDR3 is TGTGCCAGCAGCTTGACCGGAAACTCCTACAATGAGCAGTTCTTC. This chain joins TRBV5-4 and TRBJ2-1, with D uncertain. The CDR3 runs to 15 residues. Deletions cut 1 base from V and 0 bases from J, with 8 bases between. Germline V gives CDR1 SGHNT, CDR2 YYREEE (reference sequence).